The T cell receptor (beta chain) under discussion was sequenced for a study of blood T cell repertoires in COVID-19. Study at large: Samples taken during acute and convalescent COVID-19 were collected in the United States, Italy and Spain.

Per the original data handling: Reference gene primer amplification in the assay estimated nucleated cell counts. Clones were sequenced by immunoSEQ multiplex PCR, and TCRdb holds only the in-frame ones, with some missing. That table supplies the V and J calls and clone size; D and trimming were determined from the DNA. The sample includes about 480,000 clones, 75% to 90% of them seen just once. Germline trimming cut 8 bases from V and 1 base from J; bases unmatched to any gene: 0. The CDR3 runs 13 residues. Germline-derived CDR1 and CDR2 are KGHDR and SFDVKD. This clonotype was sampled from a man aged 18-30 years with COVID-19, enrolled during active disease. Sequencing was done on a sample of peripheral blood. The chain uses TRBV24-1 and TRBJ2-2, with 7 bases fitting TRBD2. CDR3 nucleotide sequence: TGTGCCACCAAGCGGGAGAACACCGGGGAGCTGTTTTTT. This translates into CATKRENTGELFF.